Each of the 18 T cell receptor beta chains below was sequenced from the same sample in a study of beta chain features in type 1 diabetes. General study points: Shortening that was moderate but significant affected the TCRB CDR3s of Type 1 diabetes patients in all four CD4+ subsets.

Their cognate antigens are unknown. The investigators reverse transcribed all of the isolated RNA, so they sequenced expressed TCRB transcripts. Here immunoSEQ multiplex PCR was the method, and the copy in TCRdb shows in-frame clones only, minus some. The sample includes approximately 600,000 clones, approximately 13% of them seen just once. The specimen was naive CD4+ T cells from blood. The receptor set was obtained from a man aged 30-40 years with type 1 diabetes.

The CDR3 spells CASSRSQGMGEQYF. The CDR3 region has the DNA TGTGCCAGCAGCCGCTCACAGGGGATGGGCGAGCAGTACTTC. The chain recombines TRBV7-9 with TRBJ2-7; 7 bases map to TRBD1. Germline V lookup: CDR1 SEHNR, CDR2 FQNEAQ (reference sequence). V was clipped by 5 bases and J by 6 bases; unmatched bases: 10. The CDR3 runs to 14 residues.

The chain couples TRBV14 to TRBJ2-5; D is uncertain. Trimming took off 5 bases at V and 4 bases at J, with 14 bases between the two ends. CDR1 and CDR2 from the germline V gene are SGHDN and FVKESK. This CDR3 contains 14 residues. CDR3 nucleotide sequence: TGTGCCAGCAGCTATGTAGGTTATCGAGAGACCCAGTACTTC. This gives the protein CASSYVGYRETQYF.

This clone has only a few counts. V gene TRBV5-1 combines with J gene TRBJ2-3, with TRBD1 as a possible D gene (5 bases). There are 15 residues in the CDR3. Germline-derived CDR1 and CDR2 are SGHRS and YFSETQ. The V and J ends lost 5 bases and 1 base respectively, with 14 bases between them. The CDR3 coding sequence is TGCGCCAGCAGGCCACTACAGGCCCGCACAGATACGCAGTATTTT. This gives the protein CASRPLQARTDTQYF.

J is TRBJ2-3 and V is TRBV7-2, with D maybe TRBD2 (5 bases). Trimming stripped 6 bases from V and 3 bases from J, with 10 bases between. CDR3 length equals 13 residues. Germline CDR1 is SGHTA and CDR2 is FQGNSA. The CDR3 protein is CASRESGTDTQYF. The DNA of the CDR3 is TGTGCCAGCAGGGAATCGGGGACAGATACGCAGTATTTT.

This clone has a handful of counts. V is TRBV7-2 and J is TRBJ1-5; 8 nucleotides line up with TRBD1. The CDR3 length is 14 residues. V was pared by 4 bases and J by 7 bases, with 6 bases of the junction left unmatched. Germline CDR1 is SGHTA and CDR2 is FQGNSA. This CDR3 is CASSSWTGQQPQHF. As DNA, the CDR3 is TGTGCCAGCAGCTCTTGGACAGGGCAACAGCCCCAGCATTTT.

This clone was recorded a few times. This chain uses TRBV21-1 with TRBJ2-3; no check of the table's D call, TRBD1, against the DNA was made. TRBV21-1 is given as a pseudogene. There are 16 residues in the CDR3. CDR3 region: CASSRLQGLVYETQYF. The DNA of the CDR3 is TGTGCCAGCAGCAGGCTACAGGGTCTGGTCTATGAGACGCAGTATTTT.

Only a few counts were recorded for this clone. The CDR3 bases are TGTGCCAGCAGTCTCCGGGGGAGCGGGGACACAGATACGCAGTATTTT. Encoded protein: CASSLRGSGDTDTQYF. V usage is TRBV6-6 and J usage is TRBJ2-3; 7 bases match TRBD2. Unmatched junction bases numbered 10, after V lost 5 bases and J lost 2 bases. Germline loops: CDR1 MNHNY, CDR2 SVGAGI (reference sequence). The CDR3 sequence is 16 residues long.

The rearrangement links TRBV9 to TRBJ2-7, with TRBD1 matching 9 bases. The CDR3 is 17 amino acids. Germline CDR1 and CDR2: SGDLS and YYNGEE. The V and J ends lost 3 bases and 2 bases, in that order; junction bases with no gene match: 12. CDR3 region: CASSAGTGQGTTYEQYF. The CDR3, as DNA: TGTGCCAGCAGCGCAGGGACCGGACAGGGGACAACCTACGAGCAGTACTTC.

The gene calls are TRBV9 and TRBJ1-6, with D possibly matching TRBD1 (5 bases). V was shortened by 0 bases and J by 10 bases, with 11 bases between the two germline ends. This CDR3 region has 14 residues. Germline CDR1 reads SGDLS; CDR2 reads YYNGEE. CDR3 bases: TGTGCCAGCAGCGTAGCGGGGGACCGATCACCCCTCCACTTT. As protein: CASSVAGDRSPLHF.

The rearrangement links TRBV27 to TRBJ2-1, with 7 bases aligning to TRBD2. Germline lookup yields CDR1 MNHEY and CDR2 SMNVEV (reference sequence). Trimming removed 2 bases from V and 6 bases from J; junction bases left unmatched: 10. The CDR3 loop spans 16 amino acids. The CDR3 reads CASSLRSGVGGNEQFF. CDR3 bases: TGTGCCAGCAGTTTAAGAAGCGGGGTCGGAGGCAATGAGCAGTTCTTC.

The chain links TRBV28 to TRBJ2-7; no clear D. The CDR3 is 12 amino acids. V dropped 5 bases and J dropped 7 bases, with 12 bases sitting between them. The V gene's germline CDR1 is MDHEN and CDR2 SYDVKM. The CDR3 DNA is TGTGCCAGCAGTACCCCGTCTTGGGAGCAGTACTTC. Translation: CASSTPSWEQYF.

The table lists this clone with a few counts. One end of the junction varies from germline; a read error may be responsible. The rearrangement uses TRBV14 and TRBJ2-2; D not certain. Germline-derived CDR1 and CDR2 are SGHDN and FVKESK. The CDR3 loop spans 15 amino acids. CDR3 DNA sequence: TGTGCCAGCAGCCAAGGAACAGAGAACGCCGGGGAGCTGTTTTTT. Its protein is CASSQGTENAGELFF.

This chain connects TRBV4-3 to TRBJ2-3; possible D gene TRBD2, 6 bases. Germline CDR1 and CDR2: LGHNA and YSLEER. V was shortened by 0 bases and J by 4 bases, with 20 bases between the two germline ends. This CDR3 comprises 18 residues. DNA of the CDR3: TGCGCCAGCAGCCAAGATATTGGGGGGACGTCAGGGCCAGATACGCAGTATTTT. Translated, it gives CASSQDIGGTSGPDTQYF.

The chain is built from TRBV7-9 and TRBJ2-5, with D possibly TRBD2 on 6 matching bases. CDR3 length equals 13 residues. Germline-derived CDR1 and CDR2 are SEHNR and FQNEAQ (reference sequence). Trimming shortened V by 10 bases and J by 3 bases, and 15 bases separated the two germline ends. CDR3 in DNA: TGTGCCACCCCGGGGGTTAGCGAAGAGACCCAGTACTTC. Amino acids: CATPGVSEETQYF.

This rearrangement joins TRBV19 to TRBJ2-7; 9 positions match TRBD2. Germline CDR1 reads LNHDA; CDR2 reads SQIVND (reference sequence). With V trimmed by 6 bases and J by 3 bases, 6 bases remained unmatched. There are 14 residues in the CDR3. CDR3 coding DNA: TGTGCCAGTAGCGCGAGCGGGGGGAACTACGAGCAGTACTTC. Its protein product is CASSASGGNYEQYF.

The genes are TRBV19 and TRBJ1-4, with TRBD1 as a possible D gene (5 bases). This CDR3 contains 15 residues. Between the trimmed V and J ends, which lost 7 bases and 5 bases, there was a span of 17 bases. Per germline, CDR1 LNHDA and CDR2 SQIVND (reference sequence). The chain's CDR3 is CASTSFREQNEKLFF. CDR3 in DNA: TGTGCCAGTACCTCCTTCAGGGAGCAGAATGAAAAACTGTTTTTT.

This clone has just a few counts. The CDR3 protein is CASSLSGLAGLQFF. The CDR3 nucleotides read TGTGCCAGCAGCCTCTCGGGACTAGCGGGGCTTCAGTTCTTC. The chain is built from TRBV14 and TRBJ2-1; the match to TRBD2 covers 13 bases. V gave up 4 bases and J gave up 13 bases; unmatched junction bases: 7. The CDR3 consists of 14 residues. From germline, CDR1 is SGHDN and CDR2 FVKESK.

The CDR3 spells CASSLDSPSSYNEQFF. The CDR3 region has the DNA TGTGCCAGCAGCCTTGACAGTCCCAGCTCCTACAATGAGCAGTTCTTC. This sequence joins TRBV7-3 and TRBJ2-1; possible D gene TRBD1, 5 bases. Germline CDR1 reads SGHTA; CDR2 reads FQGTGA. V lost 5 bases, J lost 0 bases, and 14 bases lay in between. This CDR3 contains 16 residues.